Sequencing of this TCR beta chain was carried out in a study of blood T cell repertoires in COVID-19 (dated by TCRdb to the early 2020s). Regarding the complete study: Samples from collaborators originated in the United States, Italy and Spain and spanned both the acute and convalescent phases of COVID-19. The samples were drawn from two sources: the first 160 participants of the ongoing ImmuneRACE study, and 1,200 or so subjects contributed by 6 global collaborators. Deeply sampled blood TCRbeta repertoires from subjects exposed to, actively infected with, or recovered from COVID-19 were included in the dataset. HLA class I and class II types, where available, came from metadata supplied by the sample provider rather than from assay-based typing. The prospective study material was composed of cDNA or gDNA derived from T cells, B-cell-depleted T cells, or PBMCs. Sample metadata almost always included a de-identified subject ID, COVID-19 status, age in years and sex. A freely available public database, intended as a resource for researchers studying the immune response to SARS-CoV-2, is where the repertoires were released. General conclusions and limits of the study: Clinical and demographic metadata were provided uncurated, with the amount varying by source and participant.

The CDR3, from cysteine to phenylalanine, totals 12 residues. Only CDR3 DNA remains: 36 bases, in frame from the first base. CDR1 and CDR2 were assigned from the germline V gene as SQVTM and ANQGSEA. Trimming costs V 4 bases and J 7 bases, and their ends lie 13 bases apart. Each collaborating institution followed its own protocols to collect whole blood in K2EDTA tubes. For TCRbeta analysis, collaborators shipped samples in one of three forms: frozen whole blood, isolated PBMCs, or DNA extracted from either of those sample types. The immunoSEQ Assay, a bias-controlled multiplex PCR, was used to amplify TCRbeta CDR3 regions from genomic DNA. The authors' pipeline ran thus. The number of nucleated cells in each sample was estimated by amplification of reference gene primers within the assay. To quantify the absolute abundance of each unique TCRbeta CDR3 rearrangement, sequence reads were collapsed and filtered. For each sample, productive Simpson clonality was calculated by taking the square root of Simpson's diversity index across productive rearrangements. Here the immuneACCESS table is served through TCRdb, limited to in-frame sequences with V and J called. Missing clones are a known gap in these copies; in checked studies unresolved V genes cover under half, and the rest lacks a known reason. D and trimming come from the DNA, and the V and J calls and clone size come from that table. The table for this sample lists tens of thousands of clones; around 80% of them were counted only once. The ten largest make up roughly 17% of the sample.

Concerning this clone: The target of this receptor is not known. No base quality information exists; no much larger clone differs at one position.

Sequencing used peripheral blood. The V and J segments used are TRBV29-1 and TRBJ1-1; perhaps TRBD1 is the D gene, with 6 bases matching. The receptor's source is a man between 65 and 85 years old with acute or convalescent COVID-19. The CDR3 protein sequence reads: CSVASGVLEAFF. The DNA sequence is as follows: TGCAGCGTTGCATCAGGGGTCCTTGAAGCTTTCTTT.